One and the same sample provided the 17 T cell receptor beta chains below, sequenced in a study of tumor-infiltrating lymphocytes in oesophageal squamous cell carcinoma. TCRdb recomputed calls from the PCR reads with MiXCR, one row per CDR3 protein. The sample has roughly 9,000 distinct CDR3 sequences; 55% to 80% are singletons. What was sequenced was esophageal tumor tissue. Receptor source: a female donor with esophageal squamous cell carcinoma.

The rearrangement joins TRBV12-3 or TRBV12-4 to TRBJ2-4; TRBD2 might be the D (6 bases). This CDR3 has 13 residues. V was clipped by 2 bases and J by 14 bases, with 16 bases between them. The CDR3 nucleotides read TGTGCCAGCAGTTTAAGGGAGACTAGTCATAAGTACTTC. Its protein product is CASSLRETSHKYF.

This sequence joins TRBV12-3 or TRBV12-4 and TRBJ2-3; D not resolved. CDR3 length equals 12 residues. Trimming cost V 3 bases and J 3 bases, with 4 bases left between them. The CDR3 reads CASSFLTDTQYF. The DNA for the CDR3 is TGTGCCAGCAGTTTCCTTACAGATACGCAGTATTTT.

This clonotype was seen a handful of times. The genes are TRBV11-2 and TRBJ2-1; 7 nucleotides line up with TRBD2. The closer fit of TRBJ2-7 to the DNA end suggests the J call may be wrong. The CDR3 sequence is 13 residues long. Germline CDR1 reads SGHAT; CDR2 reads FQNNGV. In DNA, the CDR3 is TGTGCCAGCAGCTCAAGGGCGGGGGTCGAGCAGTACTTC. Protein: CASSSRAGVEQYF.

This sequence joins TRBV7-2 and TRBJ1-1; D remains unclear. Germline values: CDR1 SGHTA, CDR2 FQGNSA. Trimming cost V 3 bases and J 4 bases, with 9 bases left between them. The CDR3 spans 13 residues. CDR3 bases: TGTGCCAGCAGCTTCGAGACGGTCACTGAAGCTTTCTTT. It yields the protein CASSFETVTEAFF.

The chain couples TRBV7-2 to TRBJ2-5; 7 nucleotides align to TRBD2. This CDR3 has 15 amino acids. Germline trimming cut 6 bases from V and 11 bases from J; bases unmatched to any gene: 18. The germline gives CDR1 SGHTA, CDR2 FQGNSA. The DNA for the CDR3 is TGTGCCAGCAGGCCAGCGGGGCTCCGGGGTGATACGCAGTACTTC. Translation gives CASRPAGLRGDTQYF.

V usage is TRBV7-2 and J usage is TRBJ2-1, with 11 bases matching TRBD2. V shed 5 bases and J 1 base; nucleotides not matched to a gene: 4. Germline assignment: CDR1 SGHTA and CDR2 FQGNSA. The CDR3 runs to 16 residues. CDR3 residues: CASSPGLAESYNEQFF. The CDR3 bases are TGTGCCAGCAGCCCGGGACTAGCGGAATCCTACAATGAGCAGTTCTTC.

In its sample, this clonotype was seen a few times. The chain joins TRBV6-1 to TRBJ2-2; a possible D gene is TRBD2 (5 bases). CDR1 is MNHNS, CDR2 SASEGT, per germline. The CDR3 totals 15 residues. V was shortened by 10 bases and J by 4 bases, with 19 bases between the two germline ends. The CDR3, as DNA: TGTGCCACCCTGGGGAAGAGGGCAGGCACCGGGGAGCTGTTTTTT. Protein: CATLGKRAGTGELFF.

This clonotype was detected a few times. The chain uses TRBV6-1 and TRBJ2-7; D is uncertain. Trimming left V 5 bases short and J 6 bases short, with 14 bases between. The germline V gene encodes CDR1 MNHNS and CDR2 SASEGT. The CDR3 totals 13 residues. CDR3 protein: CASSQLYDSEQYF. The DNA of the CDR3 is TGTGCCAGCAGTCAACTCTATGATAGCGAGCAGTACTTC.

This clonotype appeared a few times. This chain uses TRBV7-8 with TRBJ2-5; possible D gene TRBD1, 6 bases. This CDR3 is 12 amino acids long. CDR1 is SGHVS, CDR2 FQNEAQ, per germline. V lost 3 bases, J lost 11 bases, and 13 bases lay in between. The CDR3 loop is CASSLDSHKQYF. The CDR3 region has the DNA TGTGCCAGCAGCTTGGACAGTCACAAGCAGTACTTC.

The chain recombines TRBV10-1 with TRBJ2-1, with TRBD2 as a possible D gene (5 bases). Trimming took off 5 bases at V and 0 bases at J, with 8 bases between the two ends. The CDR3 consists of 14 residues. Looked up from germline, CDR1 is WNHNN and CDR2 is SYGVQD (reference sequence). The CDR3 is CASSLEASYNEQFF. In DNA form, the CDR3 reads TGCGCCAGCAGTTTGGAGGCCTCCTACAATGAGCAGTTCTTC.

In its sample, this clonotype was seen a few times. This rearrangement joins TRBV7-6 to TRBJ2-3; 12 bases are shared with TRBD2. Germline CDR1 reads SGHVS; CDR2 reads FNYEAQ. The CDR3 extends over 19 amino acids. Losses at the gene ends were 4 bases for V and 5 bases for J; bases not matched to a gene: 16. The CDR3 DNA is TGTGCCAGCAGCTCCCGAAGACTAGCGGGAGCCCCAGGGGTAGATACGCAGTATTTT. As protein: CASSSRRLAGAPGVDTQYF. The complete variable domain, with remaining parts taken from reference TRBV7-6 and TRBJ2-3, reads GAGVSQSPRYKVTKRGQDVALRCDPISGHVSLYWYRQALGQGPEFLTYFNYEAQQDKSGLPNDRFSAERPEGSISTLTIQRTEQRDSAMYRCASSSRRLAGAPGVDTQYFGPGTRLTVL.

V and J are TRBV7-8 and TRBJ1-6; D is uncertain. Germline-derived CDR1 and CDR2 are SGHVS and FQNEAQ. With 5 bases removed from V and 6 bases from J, the gap between germline ends came to 11 bases. The CDR3 is made up of 14 amino acids. In DNA, the CDR3 is TGTGCCAGCAGCACATCTGCTGCTAATTCACCCCTCCACTTT. It yields the protein CASSTSAANSPLHF. Complete variable domain (other parts from reference TRBV7-8 and TRBJ1-6): GAGVSQSPRYKVAKRGQDVALRCDPISGHVSLFWYQQALGQGPEFLTYFQNEAQLDKSGLPSDRFFAERPEGSVSTLKIQRTQQEDSAVYLCASSTSAANSPLHFGNGTRLTVT.

The sample holds many counts of this clonotype. The chain links TRBV10-2 to TRBJ2-5; possibly TRBD1 for D (6 bases). V lost 3 bases and J lost 5, with 10 bases in between. Germline V CDR1 and CDR2: WSHSY, SAAADI. The CDR3 has 13 residues. Here the CDR3 reads CASSDRGRETQYF. CDR3 sequence (DNA): TGCGCCAGCAGTGACAGGGGCCGGGAGACCCAGTACTTC.

V gene TRBV7-6 combines with J gene TRBJ2-1; unclear D gene. TRBJ2-7 matches the DNA end more closely, so the J call is doubtful. The germline CDR1 and CDR2 sequences are SGHVS and FNYEAQ. The CDR3 runs 14 residues. CDR3 DNA sequence: TGTGCCAGCAGCTTAGCCACTGTATACCACGAGCAGTACTTC. It codes for CASSLATVYHEQYF.

The chain combines TRBV7-9 with TRBJ2-4; tentatively, D is TRBD1 (5 bases). With the DNA end fitting TRBJ2-7 better, the J assignment may be wrong. CDR1 SEHNR and CDR2 FQNEAQ come from the germline V gene (reference sequence). The CDR3 spans 13 residues. The CDR3 spells CASSPYDSREQYF. In nucleotides, the CDR3 is TGTGCCAGCAGCCCCTACGACAGCCGCGAGCAGTACTTC.

The chain carries TRBV7-2 and TRBJ2-3; TRBD2 matches at 7 bases. Trimming took 0 bases from V and 0 from J; bases not matched to a gene: 0. Germline assignment: CDR1 SGHTA and CDR2 FQGNSA. This CDR3 contains 15 residues. The CDR3 is CASSLAAGSTDTQYF. CDR3 coding DNA: TGTGCCAGCAGCTTAGCAGCGGGGAGCACAGATACGCAGTATTTT.

The V call is TRBV7-2, the J call TRBJ2-5, with TRBD1 matching 7 bases. Matching the DNA end better, TRBJ2-7 makes the J call doubtful. Germline assignment: CDR1 SGHTA and CDR2 FQGNSA. The CDR3 is made up of 17 amino acids. CDR3 DNA sequence: TGTGCCAGCAGCTTAGCGCCGACAGGGAGATGGTACTACGAGCAGTACTTC. Residues: CASSLAPTGRWYYEQYF.